This T cell receptor beta chain was recorded in a study of cytomegalovirus exposure and HLA in healthy donors (dated by TCRdb to 2016 to 2017). For context, the study as a whole: An earlier analysis of approximately 600 of the donors reported about 250 Gb of sequence data and approximately 110 million unique TCR beta sequences from some 180 million T cells. The number of typed donors differed by locus: roughly 620-630 for A, B, C, DRB1 and DQB1; roughly 510 for DQA1; 600 to 610 for DPA1; and 450 to 480 for DPB1. Donor age, sex, ethnicity and CMV serostatus were collected together with the repertoire data. All discovery cohort repertoires had been generated using a single sequencing platform. Both class I and class II loci were covered by HLA typing, at four-digit resolution. To predict cytomegalovirus infection status, the study brought together high-throughput TCR immunosequencing, statistical association of individual TCRs with disease status, and machine learning. In an earlier analysis of 500 to 650 of the donors, high-throughput TCR beta sequencing was used to judge whether each TCR beta V gene segment behaved as functional or pseudogenic. Genome-wide SNP genotypes for about 55% of the roughly 670 donors were used in a later genetic analysis, which treated that subset as a discovery cohort. Because of strong linkage in the cohort, roughly five DR-DQ haplotypes were treated as single units for association and clustering. The study profiled the T cell repertoires of some 610 subjects by immunosequencing and related them to cytomegalovirus serostatus. Besides the first cohort of 666 subjects, a separate validation cohort made up of around 120 different subjects was used. Around 330 gigabases of sequencing data and tens of millions of unique TCR sequences made up an early release that covered approximately 700 HLA-typed donors. Of the approximately 400 genotyped donors, 81% fell in the genetic ancestry cluster associated with self-reported Caucasian donors. The study was designed to test whether signatures of past pathogen exposure could be identified by cataloging public T cell receptors. Rather than using new phenotypic data, the later analysis identified candidate immune exposures from TCR beta sequences and from how often those sequences occurred across donors. To study patterns of TCR occurrence, a later analysis re-analyzed previously published TCR beta repertoires from under 750 donors and added high-resolution HLA genotyping. Among about 390 genotyped donors of the cohort, an average of 235,054 unique TCR beta nucleotide sequences were sequenced per donor, around 20% of them non-productive.

Of note for this clone: This clone's antigen is unknown. No quality values exist for individual bases; no much larger clone is one base distant.

Libraries came from the immunoSEQ multiplex PCR assay. A mixture of 60 forward primers for TCR Vbeta segments and 13 reverse primers for TCR Jbeta segments was used in the multiplex PCR. The CDR3 region of rearranged TCR beta genes was amplified from genomic DNA by a multiplex PCR assay. Amplified TCR beta libraries were sequenced as 87-base-pair reads on the Illumina HiSeq System. Per the original workflow: In a later analysis, roughly 80 million unique TCR beta chains were counted across the approximately 640 repertoires, and around 11 million of these chains were shared by at least two donors. To remove PCR and sequencing errors, raw reads were error-corrected and collapsed into unique sequences using a nearest-neighbor algorithm that merged closely related sequences. Alignment of CDR3 sequences to IMGT reference sequences was used to assign V, D and J gene segments. For a sequence to be retained, a match of at least six nucleotides to both a V gene segment and a J gene segment was required. Rearrangements were called productive when the CDR3 lacked stop codons and stayed in frame with V and J; all others were non-productive. Following IMGT convention, CDR3 was defined as the stretch from the second conserved V-encoded cysteine up to the conserved J-encoded phenylalanine. The earlier analysis of a few hundred of the donors excluded sequences that lacked an unambiguous match to a single V gene segment. In an earlier analysis of some 590 of the donors, a V segment was called functional when productive rearrangements were above 56.7%, and segregating when the standard deviation between donors exceeded 5%. A statistical classification framework was built for diagnosing cytomegalovirus status from the catalog of TCR beta chain sequences. A later analysis assigned V and J genes by comparing TCR nucleotide sequences with IMGT/GENE-DB human TR gene sequences. In a later analysis, CDR3 sequences and most-parsimonious VDJ recombination scenarios were assigned using the TCRdist pipeline. In a later analysis, each TCR beta chain was defined by its CDR3 amino acid sequence together with its V-gene family, and reads lacking a unique V-gene family were excluded. A later analysis removed 450 to 600 highly shared, low-generation-probability nucleotide sequences to deal with suspected cross-contamination and a sequencing artifact. In a later analysis, a clonal expansion index was calculated for each public chain from normalized within-repertoire ranks of inferred template counts. In a later analysis, generation probabilities were computed with a VDJ recombination model fitted to out-of-frame rearrangements, and the resulting probabilities were checked against IGoR. In a later analysis, hypergeometric tests were used to score TCR-TCR, TCR-HLA and TCR-CMV co-occurrence, with a repertoire-size bias correction applied to TCR pairs. In a later analysis, false discovery rates were estimated by permuting HLA or CMV assignments 20 times. In a later analysis, co-occurring TCRs were grouped using DBSCAN, and TCRdist sequence similarity was added for clustering within HLA-allele-positive subsets. For co-occurrence clustering, repertoires with fewer than 30,000 or more than 120,000 public chains were excluded, along with five repertoires with anomalous nucleotide sharing. TCRdb retrieved this table from immuneACCESS and kept in-frame rearrangements only. Not all clones are present; in checked studies, unresolved V genes account for under half, and no reason is known for the remainder. V, J and clone size are taken as reported in that table, and D and trimming were inferred from the DNA itself. The sample table holds around 94,000 clones, of which about four fifths were seen once. The ten largest clones take up 2.1% of the sample.

In total, over 600 healthy bone marrow donors made up the cohort. At the time of sampling, every cohort member was nominally healthy, though immune exposures that went unrecorded were likely present. The donor was CMV seronegative and was included in the group of over 300 seronegative cohort members. A peripheral blood sample was collected from each donor, and TCR beta sequencing was performed on peripheral blood mononuclear cells. Genomic DNA was extracted from the blood cell samples with the Qiagen DNeasy Blood Extraction Kit. Results and caveats for the whole study, not just this receptor: The classifier was reported to diagnose cytomegalovirus status with high specificity and sensitivity in both the original cohort and the validation cohort. In vitro tests confirmed that three of the cytomegalovirus-associated TCR beta chains recognize cytomegalovirus antigens. About 17 rarely observed V segments, including chromosome 9 orphons, were excluded from the earlier analysis of about 610 of the donors because counts were too low. In a later analysis, most CMV-associated TCR beta chains were found to appear HLA-restricted, with HLA associations seemingly driven largely by CMV exposure. An association between a missense DCLRE1C variant and V-gene and J-gene trimming of TCR beta chains was found in a later genetic analysis and replicated in an independent cohort. Because HLA typing was unavailable for some donors at each locus, only the typed subset was used in association tests. A later analysis found that HLA-associated TCR beta chains were more clonally expanded and had lower generation probabilities than equally common non-associated chains. A later genetic analysis reported fewer N-insertions in productive TCRs among donors in an Asian-associated ancestry cluster than the roughly 640-donor mean. The authors suggested that the approach could potentially be generalized to other disease states and immunological phenotypes. In a later analysis, the rate of TCR association differed among HLA loci, with DRB1 alleles having the most associated TCRs and HLA-C alleles having the fewest. A later analysis associated 16,951 TCR beta sequences with specific HLA alleles at a false discovery rate of 0.05. A cluster of highly shared sequence variants was judged likely to represent a technical artifact of the sequencing pipeline. Assigning TCR associations to individual alleles was difficult when HLA alleles, especially DR and DQ, strongly co-occurred. In an earlier analysis of several hundred of the donors, most TCR beta V segments were observed in productive rearrangements about 87% or about 30% of the time, broadly matching IMGT annotations. Most TCR sequences were seen in very few donors, while some public TCRs were found in many individuals. Immune exposure information for the cohort was limited to CMV serostatus. Because the 87-base-pair reads could not distinguish some IMGT-functional V segments, including TRBV6-2 and TRBV6-3, those segments were excluded. A later analysis reported that several top co-occurrence clusters appeared linked to parvovirus B19, influenza, CMV and Epstein-Barr virus. The study listed 150 to 200 TCR beta chains as associated with cytomegalovirus. Correlated functional status among segregating V segments might reflect linkage disequilibrium, but an unknown experimental factor could not be ruled out. A further reported finding was that TCR beta sequences accurately predicted the HLA-A and HLA-B alleles for most subjects in the first cohort. Presence/absence analyses assumed roughly uniform sequencing depth across donors, an assumption that may not hold. Only TCR beta chains were sequenced in this cohort, and the absence of alpha or paired-chain data limited detectable features.

There are 13 amino acids in the CDR3, from cysteine to phenylalanine inclusive. Just the 39-base CDR3 DNA is kept, in frame starting at base 1. CDR1 MNHEY and CDR2 SMNVEV were looked up in the germline V gene (reference sequence). At the junction V is shortened by 8 bases and J by 9 bases; bases outside the gene matches: 5. Sequencing was carried out using PBMCs. This clonotype was sampled from a man in his late teens or twenties in good health and CMV-seronegative. Recombination joined TRBV27 with TRBJ1-6; 9 central nucleotides agree with TRBD1. The encoded CDR3 is CASYRGQGSPLHF. The base sequence is TGTGCCAGCTACAGGGGGCAGGGTTCACCCCTCCACTTT.